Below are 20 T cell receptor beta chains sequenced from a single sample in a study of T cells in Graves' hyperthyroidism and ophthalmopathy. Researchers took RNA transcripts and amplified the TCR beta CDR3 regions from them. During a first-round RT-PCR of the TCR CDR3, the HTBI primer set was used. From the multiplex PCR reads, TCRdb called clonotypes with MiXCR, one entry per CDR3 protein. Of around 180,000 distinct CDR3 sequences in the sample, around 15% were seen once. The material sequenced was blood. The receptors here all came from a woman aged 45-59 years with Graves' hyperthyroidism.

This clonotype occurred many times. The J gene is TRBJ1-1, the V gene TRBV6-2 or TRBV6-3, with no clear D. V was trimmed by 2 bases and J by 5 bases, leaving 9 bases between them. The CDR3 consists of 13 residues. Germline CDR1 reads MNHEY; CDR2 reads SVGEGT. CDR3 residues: CASSYPGWTEAFF. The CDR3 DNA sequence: TGTGCCAGCAGTTACCCGGGGTGGACTGAAGCTTTCTTT.

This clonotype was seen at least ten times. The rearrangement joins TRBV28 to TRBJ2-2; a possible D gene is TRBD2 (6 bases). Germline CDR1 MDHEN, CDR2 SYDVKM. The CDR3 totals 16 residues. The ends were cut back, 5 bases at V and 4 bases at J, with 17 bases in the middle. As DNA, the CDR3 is TGTGCCAGCAGTGTGAACTCGGGACTTGTCACCGGGGAGCTGTTTTTT. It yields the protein CASSVNSGLVTGELFF.

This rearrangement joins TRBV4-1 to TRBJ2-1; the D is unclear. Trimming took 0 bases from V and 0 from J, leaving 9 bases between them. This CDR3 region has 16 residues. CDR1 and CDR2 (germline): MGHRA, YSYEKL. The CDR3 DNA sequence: TGCGCCAGCAGCCAAGATTTTCCTAGCTCCTACAATGAGCAGTTCTTC. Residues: CASSQDFPSSYNEQFF.

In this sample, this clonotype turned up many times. The CDR3 nucleotides are TGTGCCAGCAGTGAAATGGAGGGGGCAGGACAGCCCCAGCATTTT. This encodes CASSEMEGAGQPQHF. This chain links TRBV6-1 with TRBJ1-5; the match to TRBD1 covers 7 bases. Per germline, CDR1 MNHNS and CDR2 SASEGT. The J segment lost 7 bases and the V segment lost 2 bases, leaving 8 bases of the junction unmatched. CDR3 size: 15 residues.

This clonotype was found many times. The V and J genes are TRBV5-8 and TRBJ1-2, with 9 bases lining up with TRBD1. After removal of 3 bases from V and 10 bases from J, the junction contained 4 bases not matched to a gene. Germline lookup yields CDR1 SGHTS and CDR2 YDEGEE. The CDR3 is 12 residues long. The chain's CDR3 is CASSWGTGHYTF. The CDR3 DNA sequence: TGTGCCAGCAGCTGGGGGACAGGGCACTACACCTTC.

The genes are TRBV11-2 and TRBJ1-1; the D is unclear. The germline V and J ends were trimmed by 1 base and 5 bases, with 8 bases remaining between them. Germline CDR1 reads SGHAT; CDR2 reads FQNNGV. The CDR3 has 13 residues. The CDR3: CASSLGRETEAFF. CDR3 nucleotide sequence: TGTGCCAGCAGCTTAGGGCGAGAAACTGAAGCTTTCTTT.

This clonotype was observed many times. The CDR3 DNA reads TGTGCCAGCAGTTTAAGAGGCTCCTACGAGCAGTACTTC. Translating it yields CASSLRGSYEQYF. The chain carries TRBV28 and TRBJ2-7; D not certain. Trimming removed 2 bases from V and 0 bases from J, with 5 bases in between. The CDR3 runs to 13 residues. Germline V gene sequence: CDR1 MDHEN, CDR2 SYDVKM.

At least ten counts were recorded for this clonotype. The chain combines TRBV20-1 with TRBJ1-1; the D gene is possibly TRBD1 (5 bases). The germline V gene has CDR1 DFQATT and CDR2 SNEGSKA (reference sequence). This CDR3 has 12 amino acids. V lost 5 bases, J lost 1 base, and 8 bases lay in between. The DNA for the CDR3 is TGCAGTGCTCGGGGCGGGAACACTGAAGCTTTCTTT. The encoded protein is CSARGGNTEAFF.

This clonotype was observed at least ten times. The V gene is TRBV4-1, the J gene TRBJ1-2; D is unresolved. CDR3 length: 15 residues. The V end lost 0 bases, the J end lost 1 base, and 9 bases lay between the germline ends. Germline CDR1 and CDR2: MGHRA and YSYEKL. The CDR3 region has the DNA TGCGCCAGCAGCCAAGATCGCCCCCGTAACTATGGCTACACCTTC. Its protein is CASSQDRPRNYGYTF.

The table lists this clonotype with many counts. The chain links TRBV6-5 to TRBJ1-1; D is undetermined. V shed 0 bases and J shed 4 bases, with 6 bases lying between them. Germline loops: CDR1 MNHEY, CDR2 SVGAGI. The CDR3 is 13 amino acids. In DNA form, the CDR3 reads TGTGCCAGCAGTTACTCGATTGGCACTGAAGCTTTCTTT. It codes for CASSYSIGTEAFF.

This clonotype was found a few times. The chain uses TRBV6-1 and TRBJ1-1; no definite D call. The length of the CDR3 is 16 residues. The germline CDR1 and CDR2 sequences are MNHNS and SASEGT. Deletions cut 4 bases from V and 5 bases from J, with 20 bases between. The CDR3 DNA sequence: TGTGCCAGCAGTGTTTTGGTTTCGGGAACAAAAACTGAAGCTTTCTTT. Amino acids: CASSVLVSGTKTEAFF.

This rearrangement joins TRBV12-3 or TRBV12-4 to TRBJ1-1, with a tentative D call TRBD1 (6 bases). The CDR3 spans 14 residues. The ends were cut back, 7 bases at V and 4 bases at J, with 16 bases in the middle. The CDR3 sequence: CASTSQGGITEAFF. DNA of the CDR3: TGTGCCAGCACCTCACAGGGCGGGATCACTGAAGCTTTCTTT.

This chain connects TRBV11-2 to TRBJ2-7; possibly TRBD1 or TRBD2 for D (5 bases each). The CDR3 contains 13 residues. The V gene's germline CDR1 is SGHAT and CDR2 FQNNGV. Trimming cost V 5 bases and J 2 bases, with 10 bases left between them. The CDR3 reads CASSKPGPYEQYF. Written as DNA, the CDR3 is TGTGCCAGCAGCAAGCCGGGACCCTACGAGCAGTACTTC.

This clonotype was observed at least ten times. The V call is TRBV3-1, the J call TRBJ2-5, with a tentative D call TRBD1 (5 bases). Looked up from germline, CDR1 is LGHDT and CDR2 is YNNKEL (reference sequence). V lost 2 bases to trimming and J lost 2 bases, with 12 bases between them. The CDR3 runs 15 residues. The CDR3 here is CASSQKQALQETQYF. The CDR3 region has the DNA TGTGCCAGCAGCCAAAAACAGGCCCTGCAAGAGACCCAGTACTTC.

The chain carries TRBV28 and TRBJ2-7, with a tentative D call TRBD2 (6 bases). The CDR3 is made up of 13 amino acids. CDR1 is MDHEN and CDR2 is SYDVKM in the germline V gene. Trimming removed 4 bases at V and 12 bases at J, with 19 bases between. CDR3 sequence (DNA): TGTGCCAGCAGTTCCCAGGGACTGGAAGAAGCGTACTTC. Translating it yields CASSSQGLEEAYF.

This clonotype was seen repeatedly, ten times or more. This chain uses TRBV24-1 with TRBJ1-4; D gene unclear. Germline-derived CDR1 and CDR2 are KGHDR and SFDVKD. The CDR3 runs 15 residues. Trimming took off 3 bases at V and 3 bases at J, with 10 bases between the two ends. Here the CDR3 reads CATSDPDGPNEKLFF. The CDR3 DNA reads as TGTGCCACCAGTGATCCCGACGGCCCTAATGAAAAACTGTTTTTT.

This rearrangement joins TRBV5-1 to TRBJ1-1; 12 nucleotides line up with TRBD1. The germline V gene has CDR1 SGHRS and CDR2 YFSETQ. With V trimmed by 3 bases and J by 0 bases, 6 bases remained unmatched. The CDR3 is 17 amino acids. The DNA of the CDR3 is TGCGCCAGCAGCTGGTTGGGACAGGGGGCGTTGAACACTGAAGCTTTCTTT. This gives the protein CASSWLGQGALNTEAFF. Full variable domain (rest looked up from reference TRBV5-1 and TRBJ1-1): KAGVTQTPRYLIKTRGQQVTLSCSPISGHRSVSWYQQTPGQGLQFLFEYFSETQRNKGNFPGRFSGRQFSNSRSEMNVSTLELGDSALYLCASSWLGQGALNTEAFFGQGTRLTVV.

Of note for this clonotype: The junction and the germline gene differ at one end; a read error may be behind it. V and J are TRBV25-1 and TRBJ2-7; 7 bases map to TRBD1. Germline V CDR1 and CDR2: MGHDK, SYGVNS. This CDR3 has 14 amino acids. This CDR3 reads CASSEDRYFHEQCF. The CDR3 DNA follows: TGTGCCAGCAGCGAGGACAGGTATTTCCACGAGCAGTGCTTC.

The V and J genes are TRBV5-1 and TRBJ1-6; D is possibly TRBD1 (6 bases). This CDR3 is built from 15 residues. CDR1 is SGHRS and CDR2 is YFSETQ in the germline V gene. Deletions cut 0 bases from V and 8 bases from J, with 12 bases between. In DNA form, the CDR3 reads TGCGCCAGCAGCTTGGAGGGGACAACCTATTCACCCCTCCACTTT. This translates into CASSLEGTTYSPLHF. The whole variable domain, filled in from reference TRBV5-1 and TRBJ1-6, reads KAGVTQTPRYLIKTRGQQVTLSCSPISGHRSVSWYQQTPGQGLQFLFEYFSETQRNKGNFPGRFSGRQFSNSRSEMNVSTLELGDSALYLCASSLEGTTYSPLHFGNGTRLTVT.

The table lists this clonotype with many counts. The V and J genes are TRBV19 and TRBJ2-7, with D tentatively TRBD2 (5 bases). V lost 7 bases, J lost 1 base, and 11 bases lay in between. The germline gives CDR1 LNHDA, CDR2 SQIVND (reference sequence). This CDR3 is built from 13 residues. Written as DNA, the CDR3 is TGTGCCAGTATGGACTTTCTTTCCTACGAGCAGTACTTC. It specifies CASMDFLSYEQYF.